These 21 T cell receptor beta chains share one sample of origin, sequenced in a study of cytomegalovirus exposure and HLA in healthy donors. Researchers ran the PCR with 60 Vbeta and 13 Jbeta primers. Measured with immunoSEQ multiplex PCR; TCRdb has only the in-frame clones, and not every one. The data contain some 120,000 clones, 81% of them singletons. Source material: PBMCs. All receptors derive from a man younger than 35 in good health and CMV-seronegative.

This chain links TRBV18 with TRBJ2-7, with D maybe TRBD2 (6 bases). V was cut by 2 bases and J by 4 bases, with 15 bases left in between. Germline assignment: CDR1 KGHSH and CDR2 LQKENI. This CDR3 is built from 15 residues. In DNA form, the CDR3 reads TGTGCCAGCTCACCAAAGGGAGGTTTGGATTACGAGCAGTACTTC. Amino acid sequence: CASSPKGGLDYEQYF.

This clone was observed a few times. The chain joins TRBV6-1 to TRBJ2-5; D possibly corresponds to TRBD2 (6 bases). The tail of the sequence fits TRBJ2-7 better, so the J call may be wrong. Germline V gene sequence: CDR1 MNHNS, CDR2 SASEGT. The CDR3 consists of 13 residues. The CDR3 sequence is CASSARGTYEQYF. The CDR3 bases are TGTGCCAGCAGTGCGCGGGGTACCTACGAGCAGTACTTC.

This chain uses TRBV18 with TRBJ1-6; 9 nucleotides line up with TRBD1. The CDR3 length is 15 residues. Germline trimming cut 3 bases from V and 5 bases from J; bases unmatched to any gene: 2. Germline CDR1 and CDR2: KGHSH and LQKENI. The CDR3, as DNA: TGTGCCAGCTCACCGCGGACAGGGGATAATTCACCCCTCCACTTT. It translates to CASSPRTGDNSPLHF.

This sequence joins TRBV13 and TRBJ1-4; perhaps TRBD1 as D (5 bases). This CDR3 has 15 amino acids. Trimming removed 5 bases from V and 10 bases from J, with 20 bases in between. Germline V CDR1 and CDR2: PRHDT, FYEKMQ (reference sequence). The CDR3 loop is CASSIGAPSGRKLFF. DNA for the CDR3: TGTGCCAGCAGCATTGGGGCGCCCTCGGGCAGAAAACTGTTTTTT.

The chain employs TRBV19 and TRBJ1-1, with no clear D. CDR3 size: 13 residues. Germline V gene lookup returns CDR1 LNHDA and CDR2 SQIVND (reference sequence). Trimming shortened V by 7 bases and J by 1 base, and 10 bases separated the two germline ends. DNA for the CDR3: TGTGCCAGTACCACGACGGGGAACACTGAAGCTTTCTTT. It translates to CASTTTGNTEAFF.

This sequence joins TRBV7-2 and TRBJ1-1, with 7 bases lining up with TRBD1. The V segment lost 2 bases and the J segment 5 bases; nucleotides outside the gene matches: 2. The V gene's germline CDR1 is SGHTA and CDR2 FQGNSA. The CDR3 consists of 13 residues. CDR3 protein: CASSLLQGTEAFF. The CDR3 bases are TGTGCCAGCAGCTTATTACAGGGGACTGAAGCTTTCTTT.

CDR3 DNA: TGTGCCAGCAGTCTGGGACTAGCGGGGGAGTTCTTC. Its protein is CASSLGLAGEFF. J is TRBJ2-1 and V is TRBV25-1, with 14 bases identical to TRBD2. This CDR3 has 12 residues. V lost 5 bases to trimming and J lost 14 bases; unmatched junction nucleotides: 2. Germline loops: CDR1 MGHDK, CDR2 SYGVNS.

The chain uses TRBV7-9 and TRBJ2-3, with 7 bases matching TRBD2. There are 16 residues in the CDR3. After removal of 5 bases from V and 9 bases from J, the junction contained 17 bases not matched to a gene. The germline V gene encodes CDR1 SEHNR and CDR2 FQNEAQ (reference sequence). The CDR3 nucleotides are TGTGCCAGCAGCCCCCCTGGTCCGCCAACTAGCGCCACGCAGTATTTT. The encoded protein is CASSPPGPPTSATQYF.

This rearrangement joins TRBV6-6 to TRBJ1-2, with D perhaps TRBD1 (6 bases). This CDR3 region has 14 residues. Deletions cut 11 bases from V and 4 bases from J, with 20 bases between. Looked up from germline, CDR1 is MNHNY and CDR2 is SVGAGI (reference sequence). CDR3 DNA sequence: TGTGCCGTCAGGGGTATGACGACTTCCTATGGCTACACCTTC. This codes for CAVRGMTTSYGYTF.

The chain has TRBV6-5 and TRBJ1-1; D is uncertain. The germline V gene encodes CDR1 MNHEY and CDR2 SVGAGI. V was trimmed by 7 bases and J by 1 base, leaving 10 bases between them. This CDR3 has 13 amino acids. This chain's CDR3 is CASTYAGNTEAFF. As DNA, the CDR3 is TGTGCCAGCACCTACGCGGGGAACACTGAAGCTTTCTTT.

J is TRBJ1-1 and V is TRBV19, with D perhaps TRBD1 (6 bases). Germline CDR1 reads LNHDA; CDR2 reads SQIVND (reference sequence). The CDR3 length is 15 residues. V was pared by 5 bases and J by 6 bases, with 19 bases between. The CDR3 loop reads CASSSNRGGEPEAFF. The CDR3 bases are TGTGCCAGTAGTTCGAATAGGGGGGGGGAGCCTGAAGCTTTCTTT.

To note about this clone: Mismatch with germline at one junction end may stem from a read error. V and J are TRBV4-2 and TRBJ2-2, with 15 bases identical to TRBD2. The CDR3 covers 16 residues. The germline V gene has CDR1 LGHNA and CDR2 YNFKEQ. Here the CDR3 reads CASSLRTSGGAGELFF. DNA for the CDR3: TGTGCCAGCAGCCTCCGGACTAGCGGGGGGGCCGGTGAGCTGTTTTTT.

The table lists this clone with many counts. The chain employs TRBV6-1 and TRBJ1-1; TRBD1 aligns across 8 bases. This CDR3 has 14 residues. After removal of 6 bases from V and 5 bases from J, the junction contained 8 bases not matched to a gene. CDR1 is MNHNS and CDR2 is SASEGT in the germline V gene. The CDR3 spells CASRKQGERTEAFF. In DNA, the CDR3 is TGTGCCAGCAGGAAACAGGGGGAAAGGACTGAAGCTTTCTTT.

The CDR3 DNA reads TGTGCCAGCAGCCAAGTAGCAGGGTTGGTGAACACTGAAGCTTTCTTT. It translates to CASSQVAGLVNTEAFF. V gene TRBV4-2 combines with J gene TRBJ1-1, with a weak D call TRBD1 (5 bases). The CDR3 is 16 residues long. The V gene lost 1 base and the J gene lost 0 bases, with 12 bases spanning the gap. The V gene's germline CDR1 is LGHNA and CDR2 YNFKEQ.

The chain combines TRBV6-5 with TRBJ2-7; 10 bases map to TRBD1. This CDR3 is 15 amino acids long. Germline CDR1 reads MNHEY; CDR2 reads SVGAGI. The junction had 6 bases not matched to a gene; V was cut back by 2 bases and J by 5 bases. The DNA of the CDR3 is TGTGCCAGCAGTTACGGGGGGACAGGGGCCCACGAGCAGTACTTC. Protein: CASSYGGTGAHEQYF.

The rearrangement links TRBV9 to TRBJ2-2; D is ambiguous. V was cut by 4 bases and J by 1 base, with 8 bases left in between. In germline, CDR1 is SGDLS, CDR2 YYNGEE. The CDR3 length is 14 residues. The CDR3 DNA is TGTGCCAGCAGCCCAACCAGGAACACCGGGGAGCTGTTTTTT. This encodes CASSPTRNTGELFF.

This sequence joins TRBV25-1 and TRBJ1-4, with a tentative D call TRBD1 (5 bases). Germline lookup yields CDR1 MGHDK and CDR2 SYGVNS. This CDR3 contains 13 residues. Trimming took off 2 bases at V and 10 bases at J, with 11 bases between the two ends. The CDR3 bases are TGTGCCAGCAGTGAAATGCGGAGGGGAAAACTGTTTTTT. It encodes CASSEMRRGKLFF.

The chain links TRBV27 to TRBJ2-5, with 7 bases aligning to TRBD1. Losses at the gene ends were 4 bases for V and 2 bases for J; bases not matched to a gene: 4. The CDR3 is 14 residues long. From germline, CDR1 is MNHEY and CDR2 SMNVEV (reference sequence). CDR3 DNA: TGTGCCAGCAGTTCCCGACAGGGTCAAGAGACCCAGTACTTC. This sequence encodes CASSSRQGQETQYF.

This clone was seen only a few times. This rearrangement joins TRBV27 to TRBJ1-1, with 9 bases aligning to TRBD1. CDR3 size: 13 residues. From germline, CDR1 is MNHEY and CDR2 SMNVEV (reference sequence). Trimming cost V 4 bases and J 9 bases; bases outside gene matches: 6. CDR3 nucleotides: TGTGCCAGCAGTTCGTGGACAGGGGAGAAAGCTTTCTTT. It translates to CASSSWTGEKAFF.

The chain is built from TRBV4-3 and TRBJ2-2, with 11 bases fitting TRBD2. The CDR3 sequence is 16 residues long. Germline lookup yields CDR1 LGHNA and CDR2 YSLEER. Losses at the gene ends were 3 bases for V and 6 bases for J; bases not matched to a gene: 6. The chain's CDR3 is CASSHQLAGEPGELFF. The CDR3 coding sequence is TGCGCCAGCAGCCATCAACTAGCGGGGGAACCCGGGGAGCTGTTTTTT.

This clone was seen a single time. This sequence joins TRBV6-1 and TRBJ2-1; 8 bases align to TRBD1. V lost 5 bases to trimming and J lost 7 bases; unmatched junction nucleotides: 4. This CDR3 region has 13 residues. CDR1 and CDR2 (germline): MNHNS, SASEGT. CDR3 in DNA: TGTGCCAGCAGTCGCCGGACAGGGAATGAGCAGTTCTTC. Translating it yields CASSRRTGNEQFF.